The 27 T cell receptor beta chains listed next were all sequenced from one sample in a study of OX40 agonist ivuxolimab in advanced cancers. Sequenced by immunoSEQ multiplex PCR; TCRdb stores in-frame clones only, minus some. The table records approximately 84,000 clones, around nine tenths of them present only once. The source material was CD4+ or CD8+ T cells sorted from blood, sampled in a trial of the OX40 agonist ivuxolimab. These receptors were obtained from an adult with an advanced solid tumor such as melanoma, head and neck, liver or kidney cancer.

The genes are TRBV4-1 and TRBJ2-7; 8 bases align to TRBD1. Germline V gives CDR1 MGHRA, CDR2 YSYEKL. The CDR3 is 16 amino acids. V dropped 3 bases and J dropped 5; count of bases not matched to a gene: 12. CDR3 protein: CASSQTRTGHFNEQYF. In DNA form, the CDR3 reads TGCGCCAGCAGCCAGACCCGGACAGGGCATTTCAACGAGCAGTACTTC.

The chain recombines TRBV7-3 with TRBJ2-1; D unresolved. The V and J ends lost 3 bases and 2 bases respectively, with 14 bases between them. Germline CDR1 and CDR2: SGHTA and FQGTGA. The CDR3 is 16 residues long. The CDR3 region is CASSFVGMRPYNEQFF. The CDR3 DNA reads as TGTGCCAGCAGCTTCGTGGGCATGCGGCCCTACAATGAGCAGTTCTTC.

The rearrangement links TRBV5-1 to TRBJ1-4; D gene ambiguous. Germline V gives CDR1 SGHRS, CDR2 YFSETQ. Trimming stripped 4 bases from V and 2 bases from J, with 15 bases between. The CDR3 has 16 residues. CDR3 protein: CASSRGPRPTNEKLFF. DNA of the CDR3: TGCGCCAGCAGCCGTGGACCCCGTCCGACTAATGAAAAACTGTTTTTT.

The chain joins TRBV7-8 to TRBJ2-5; TRBD1 aligns across 9 bases. There are 13 residues in the CDR3. With V trimmed by 7 bases and J by 6 bases, 6 bases remained unmatched. Germline V gene sequence: CDR1 SGHVS, CDR2 FQNEAQ. The CDR3 here is CASNPDRGQTQYF. CDR3 nucleotides: TGTGCCAGCAACCCGGACAGGGGCCAGACCCAGTACTTC. The full variable domain, completed using reference TRBV7-8 and TRBJ2-5, is GAGVSQSPRYKVAKRGQDVALRCDPISGHVSLFWYQQALGQGPEFLTYFQNEAQLDKSGLPSDRFFAERPEGSVSTLKIQRTQQEDSAVYLCASNPDRGQTQYFGPGTRLLVL.

This clone was counted only a few times. The gene calls are TRBV19 and TRBJ1-2; the match to TRBD1 covers 8 bases. The CDR3 consists of 14 residues. CDR1 and CDR2 (germline): LNHDA, SQIVND (reference sequence). V shed 6 bases and J 4 bases; nucleotides not matched to a gene: 7. CDR3 DNA: TGTGCCAGTAGGACGACAGGGACAGGCTATGGCTACACCTTC. Translating gives CASRTTGTGYGYTF.

The J gene is TRBJ2-3, the V gene TRBV10-1; D is unclear. This CDR3 is 13 amino acids long. The germline V and J ends were trimmed by 3 bases and 6 bases, with 10 bases remaining between them. Per the germline V gene, CDR1 is WNHNN and CDR2 is SYGVQD (reference sequence). The CDR3 region has the DNA TGCGCCAGCAGTGATCTAGGAGAGGATACGCAGTATTTT. It is translated as CASSDLGEDTQYF.

The J gene is TRBJ2-2, the V gene TRBV9; 10 nucleotides line up with TRBD2. Germline loops: CDR1 SGDLS, CDR2 YYNGEE. V was clipped by 0 bases and J by 7 bases; unmatched bases: 9. The CDR3 runs 17 residues. CDR3 nucleotides: TGTGCCAGCAGCGTAGAGCCAGCGGGGGGGCTTAACGGGGAGCTGTTTTTT. Protein sequence: CASSVEPAGGLNGELFF.

The count of this clone is one. The chain employs TRBV19 and TRBJ1-2; maybe TRBD1 (5 bases). Germline CDR1 and CDR2: LNHDA and SQIVND (reference sequence). The CDR3 has 12 residues. Trimming removed 5 bases from V and 7 bases from J, with 11 bases in between. The CDR3 DNA reads TGTGCCAGTAGTCCACCGAGGGGTGGCTACACCTTC. This sequence encodes CASSPPRGGYTF. Filled out from reference TRBV19 and TRBJ1-2, the complete variable domain reads DGGITQSPKYLFRKEGQNVTLSCEQNLNHDAMYWYRQDPGQGLRLIYYSQIVNDFQKGDIAEGYSVSREKKESFPLTVTSAQKNPTAFYLCASSPPRGGYTFGSGTRLTVV.

The chain recombines TRBV10-1 with TRBJ2-5; TRBD1 aligns across 9 bases. The V and J ends lost 3 bases and 4 bases, in that order; junction bases with no gene match: 6. CDR3 length equals 15 residues. Germline V gives CDR1 WNHNN, CDR2 SYGVQD (reference sequence). CDR3 sequence reads: CASSDTGQGLETQYF. CDR3 nucleotides: TGCGCCAGCAGTGACACGGGACAGGGCTTAGAGACCCAGTACTTC.

This chain uses TRBV19 with TRBJ2-3, with D unclear. This CDR3 spans 16 amino acids. Per germline, CDR1 LNHDA and CDR2 SQIVND (reference sequence). V was pared by 2 bases and J by 2 bases, with 14 bases between. The CDR3 reads CASSISSTRTTDTQYF. For the CDR3, the DNA is TGTGCCAGTAGTATATCGTCTACCAGAACCACAGATACGCAGTATTTT.

The chain uses TRBV30 and TRBJ2-3, with D unresolved. Germline V gene sequence: CDR1 GTSNPN, CDR2 SVGIG (reference sequence). CDR3 size: 15 residues. V lost 1 base and J 4 bases, leaving 15 bases between the germline ends. CDR3 sequence (DNA): TGTGCCTGGAGTGGGTCGGGCAGCCAAGCAGATACGCAGTATTTT. It codes for CAWSGSGSQADTQYF. Full variable domain (rest looked up from reference TRBV30 and TRBJ2-3): SQTIHQWPATLVQPVGSPLSLECTVEGTSNPNLYWYRQAAGRGLQLLFYSVGIGQISSEVPQNLSASRPQDRQFILSSKKLLLSDSGFYLCAWSGSGSQADTQYFGPGTRLTVL.

The chain joins TRBV11-2 to TRBJ2-1; tentative D call: TRBD2 (6 bases). Trimming left V 2 bases short and J 0 bases short, with 11 bases between. Germline assignment: CDR1 SGHAT and CDR2 FQNNGV. The CDR3 loop spans 16 amino acids. The CDR3 DNA is TGTGCCAGCAGCTTAAGGTCGGGAGCCTCCTACAATGAGCAGTTCTTC. Amino acid sequence: CASSLRSGASYNEQFF. The entire variable domain, with the rest obtained from reference TRBV11-2 and TRBJ2-1, is as follows: EAGVAQSPRYKIIEKRQSVAFWCNPISGHATLYWYQQILGQGPKLLIQFQNNGVVDDSQLPKDRFSAERLKGVDSTLKIQPAKLEDSAVYLCASSLRSGASYNEQFFGPGTRLTVL.

The rearrangement links TRBV6-1 to TRBJ1-3; weak D call: TRBD1 (6 bases). Germline V gene sequence: CDR1 MNHNS, CDR2 SASEGT. V was shortened by 2 bases and J by 2 bases, with 13 bases between the two germline ends. The length of the CDR3 is 16 residues. CDR3 sequence (DNA): TGTGCCAGCAGTGAAATCGGGGGGCCACCTGGAAACACCATATATTTT. Amino acid sequence: CASSEIGGPPGNTIYF.

This clone was counted a single time. The chain carries TRBV7-2 and TRBJ2-2; D is uncertain. Germline CDR1 SGHTA, CDR2 FQGNSA. The CDR3 loop spans 14 amino acids. V was pared by 1 base and J by 4 bases, with 7 bases between. The CDR3 here is CASSLGWTTGELFF. In DNA, the CDR3 is TGTGCCAGCAGCTTAGGATGGACCACCGGGGAGCTGTTTTTT. Supplemented by reference TRBV7-2 and TRBJ2-2, the full variable domain reads GAGVSQSPSNKVTEKGKDVELRCDPISGHTALYWYRQSLGQGLEFLIYFQGNSAPDKSGLPSDRFSAERTGGSVSTLTIQRTQQEDSAVYLCASSLGWTTGELFFGEGSRLTVL.

The sample holds one count of this clone. The rearrangement joins TRBV28 to TRBJ1-1; 9 positions agree with TRBD1. Germline V lookup: CDR1 MDHEN, CDR2 SYDVKM. This CDR3 region has 14 residues. The trim removed 3 bases at V and 6 bases at J, leaving 5 bases unmatched. The CDR3 nucleotides are TGTGCCAGCAGTTTTGGGGACAGGGTAGCTGAAGCTTTCTTT. Protein sequence: CASSFGDRVAEAFF. The whole variable domain, filled in from reference TRBV28 and TRBJ1-1, reads DVKVTQSSRYLVKRTGEKVFLECVQDMDHENMFWYRQDPGLGLRLIYFSYDVKMKEKGDIPEGYSVSREKKERFSLILESASTNQTSMYLCASSFGDRVAEAFFGQGTRLTVV.

The chain uses TRBV9 and TRBJ1-6, with a weak D call TRBD1 (5 bases). CDR3 length equals 14 residues. The germline CDR1 and CDR2 sequences are SGDLS and YYNGEE. The germline V and J ends were trimmed by 0 bases and 10 bases, with 11 bases remaining between them. The chain's CDR3 is CASSVAPGGSPLHF. DNA of the CDR3: TGTGCCAGCAGCGTAGCTCCTGGGGGGTCACCCCTCCACTTT.

This sequence joins TRBV11-2 and TRBJ2-7; tentative D call: TRBD2 (5 bases). Between the trimmed V and J ends, which lost 0 bases and 0 bases, there was a span of 9 bases. Germline V gene data show CDR1 as SGHAT and CDR2 as FQNNGV. The CDR3 runs to 15 residues. CDR3: CASSLDPSSSYEQYF. CDR3 sequence (DNA): TGTGCCAGCAGCTTAGATCCTAGCAGCTCCTACGAGCAGTACTTC.

The CDR3 nucleotides are TGTGCCACCATAATGTCACGTGTGGGTGACACCGGGGAGCTGTTTTTT. This translates into CATIMSRVGDTGELFF. The chain is built from TRBV15 and TRBJ2-2; D gene uncertain. The CDR3 is 16 residues long. Per germline, CDR1 LNHNV and CDR2 YYDKDF (reference sequence). The germline V and J ends were trimmed by 7 bases and 3 bases, with 18 bases remaining between them.

The chain has TRBV9 and TRBJ2-7; 11 bases agree with TRBD1. This CDR3 spans 16 amino acids. Germline loops: CDR1 SGDLS, CDR2 YYNGEE. With V trimmed by 3 bases and J by 2 bases, 7 bases remained unmatched. CDR3 sequence (DNA): TGTGCCAGCAGCGCCGGGACAGGGGGAGGCACCTACGAGCAGTACTTC. It translates to CASSAGTGGGTYEQYF.

Written as DNA, the CDR3 is TGTGCCAGTCGGGGGGCGGGGGATCAGCCCCAGCATTTT. This translates into CASRGAGDQPQHF. The V and J genes are TRBV19 and TRBJ1-5, with D possibly TRBD1 on 6 matching bases. Germline V gene lookup returns CDR1 LNHDA and CDR2 SQIVND (reference sequence). Between the trimmed V and J ends, which lost 8 bases and 5 bases, there was a span of 13 bases. The CDR3 is 13 amino acids.

Remarks on this clone: This specimen includes other DNA sequences encoding the same CDR3. V is TRBV6-1 and J is TRBJ2-3; the match to TRBD2 covers 11 bases. The V and J ends lost 6 bases and 0 bases, in that order; junction bases with no gene match: 2. Germline V lookup: CDR1 MNHNS, CDR2 SASEGT. CDR3 length equals 15 residues. In DNA, the CDR3 is TGTGCCAGCAGAAGACTAGCGGGGAGCACAGATACGCAGTATTTT. Translated: CASRRLAGSTDTQYF.

The V call is TRBV2, the J call TRBJ2-7; D gene ambiguous. This CDR3 spans 11 amino acids. V dropped 5 bases and J dropped 2 bases, with 4 bases sitting between them. CDR1 is SNHLY, CDR2 FYNNEI, per germline. The CDR3 loop reads CASSYTYEQYF. DNA of the CDR3: TGTGCCAGCAGTTATACCTACGAGCAGTACTTC.

V and J are TRBV30 and TRBJ1-1, with 8 bases that match TRBD1. The J segment lost 5 bases and the V segment lost 6 bases, leaving 14 bases of the junction unmatched. Germline lookup yields CDR1 GTSNPN and CDR2 SVGIG (reference sequence). The CDR3 has 15 amino acids. The CDR3 protein is CACSGTGLKGTEAFF. The CDR3 region has the DNA TGTGCCTGCTCGGGGACAGGCCTCAAGGGGACTGAAGCTTTCTTT.

The V gene is TRBV11-1, the J gene TRBJ2-5; 9 bases map to TRBD2. Germline lookup yields CDR1 SGHAT and CDR2 FQDESV (reference sequence). Trimming took 4 bases from V and 0 from J; bases not matched to a gene: 12. The length of the CDR3 is 18 residues. In DNA form, the CDR3 reads TGTGCCAGCAGCTCATCGCATAGCGGGGGATCGTACCAAGAGACCCAGTACTTC. Amino acid sequence: CASSSSHSGGSYQETQYF.

The gene calls are TRBV9 and TRBJ2-2, with 8 positions matching TRBD2. Germline V gene lookup returns CDR1 SGDLS and CDR2 YYNGEE. The CDR3 totals 15 residues. V gave up 3 bases and J gave up 4 bases; unmatched junction bases: 5. CDR3 sequence: CASSAFSGATGELFF. CDR3 DNA: TGTGCCAGCAGCGCGTTTAGCGGGGCCACCGGGGAGCTGTTTTTT.

V is TRBV7-8 and J is TRBJ2-1; 13 bases line up with TRBD2. The CDR3 length is 16 residues. Looked up from germline, CDR1 is SGHVS and CDR2 is FQNEAQ. Losses at the gene ends were 5 bases for V and 4 bases for J; bases not matched to a gene: 5. The CDR3 DNA sequence: TGTGCCAGCAGCCTTGCGGGACTAGCGGGATACAATGAGCAGTTCTTC. Its translation: CASSLAGLAGYNEQFF. Supplemented by reference TRBV7-8 and TRBJ2-1, the full variable domain reads GAGVSQSPRYKVAKRGQDVALRCDPISGHVSLFWYQQALGQGPEFLTYFQNEAQLDKSGLPSDRFFAERPEGSVSTLKIQRTQQEDSAVYLCASSLAGLAGYNEQFFGPGTRLTVL.

This rearrangement joins TRBV5-1 to TRBJ2-3, with 9 bases matching TRBD2. This CDR3 contains 17 residues. Losses at the gene ends were 0 bases for V and 2 bases for J; bases not matched to a gene: 7. Germline V gene data show CDR1 as SGHRS and CDR2 as YFSETQ. In DNA form, the CDR3 reads TGCGCCAGCAGCTTGGTGAGCGGGGGGCCGAACACAGATACGCAGTATTTT. Translated: CASSLVSGGPNTDTQYF.